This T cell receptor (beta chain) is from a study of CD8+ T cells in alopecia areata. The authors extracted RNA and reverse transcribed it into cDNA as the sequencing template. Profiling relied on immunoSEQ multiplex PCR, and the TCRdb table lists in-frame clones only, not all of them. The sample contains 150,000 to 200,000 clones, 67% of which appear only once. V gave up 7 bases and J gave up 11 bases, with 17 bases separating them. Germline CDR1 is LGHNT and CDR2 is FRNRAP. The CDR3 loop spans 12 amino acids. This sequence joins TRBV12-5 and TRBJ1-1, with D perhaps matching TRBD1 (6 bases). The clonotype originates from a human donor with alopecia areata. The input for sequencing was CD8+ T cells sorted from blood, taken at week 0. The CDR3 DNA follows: TGTGCTAGTGCCCTATCCCAGGGGATGGCTTTCTTT. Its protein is CASALSQGMAFF.